The T cell receptor beta chain described here comes from a study of T cells in Graves' hyperthyroidism and ophthalmopathy. The CDR3 loop spans 15 amino acids. Germline CDR1 and CDR2: SGDLS and YYNGEE. V shed 4 bases and J shed 0 bases, with 14 bases lying between them. TCR beta CDR3 sequences were amplified from RNA transcripts. In the first-round RT-PCR of the TCR CDR3, the HTBI primer set was used. MiXCR was run by TCRdb on the multiplex PCR reads, yielding one entry per CDR3 protein. The top ten clones hold 8.2% of a sample with hundreds of thousands of distinct CDR3 sequences, more than 45% of them seen once. This clonotype was picked up a small number of times. Its antigen is undetermined. General observations from the study: From stable hyperthyroidism, ophthalmopathy was separated by a 13 V-J model. Ophthalmopathy got predicted by the model a median about 6.7 months before its onset.

The source is a woman younger than 35 with Graves' hyperthyroidism. Input material: peripheral blood or thyroid tissue (not recorded which). The V and J genes are TRBV9 and TRBJ2-7; no firm D call. CDR3 bases: TGTGCCAGCAGCCAAGATCGGATAAGCTCCTACGAGCAGTACTTC. As protein: CASSQDRISSYEQYF.